This T cell receptor beta chain was identified during a study of CXCR3-negative and CXCR3-positive naive CD8 T cells. Naive CD8+ T cells had a CD45RO-CCR7+CD27+CD95- phenotype. All TRB cDNA libraries came from 5' RACE performed with UMI labels. Reanalyzing the 5' RACE reads, TCRdb keeps one entry per CDR3 protein, without DNA. The sample has roughly 71,000 distinct CDR3 sequences; the top ten hold approximately 1.5%. General study findings and limits: Against CXCR3-negative naive cells, CXCR3-positive naive cells showed more hydrophobic TRB CDR3s.

As regards this clonotype: Its target is not known.

The source material was naive CXCR3- CD8+ T cells from blood. Noted subset: CD45RO-CCR7+CD27+CD95- naive CD8+ T cells lacking CXCR3 (TNR3-). The TCR was taken from a human donor in good health. Some clones in this sample may be carry-over from other donors' samples.

The CDR3 is CASSDRGSSYNEQFF. The chain has TRBV6-5 and TRBJ2-1. Germline V gene lookup returns CDR1 MNHEY and CDR2 SVGAGI. The CDR3 totals 15 residues.